Shown below are 10 T cell receptor beta chains from a single sample sequenced in a study of identical twins (dated by TCRdb to between 2015 and 2016). Libraries were built with 5' RACE. Sequencing used an Illumina HiSeq 2000. TCRdb ran its own pipeline on the public reads, namely fastp trimming at Q25 and MiXCR clone calling, and kept in-frame beta chains. Rows matching on CDR3 protein sequence are summarized as one entry with the most common DNA and genes. The sample table shows some 660,000 distinct CDR3 sequences, and over 8.5% are seen once. 0.8% to 1% of the sample is in the top ten clones. These sequences were also reported in another study, on yellow fever vaccine responses in identical twins.

Sample: PBMCs. Receptor source: a woman aged 18-29 years in good health.

The sample holds many counts of this clonotype. The gene calls are TRBV2 and TRBJ2-2; 10 nucleotides agree with TRBD1. The CDR3 loop spans 16 amino acids. V lost 5 bases, J lost 5 bases, and 8 bases stayed unmatched. Germline lookup yields CDR1 SNHLY and CDR2 FYNNEI. CDR3 region: CASSPRDRGGTGELFF. DNA of the CDR3: TGTGCCAGCAGTCCCCGGGACAGGGGAGGTACCGGGGAGCTGTTTTTT. The variable domain in full, completed from reference TRBV2 and TRBJ2-2, reads EPEVTQTPSHQVTQMGQEVILRCVPISNHLYFYWYRQILGQKVEFLVSFYNNEISEKSEIFDDQFSVERPDGSNFTLKIRSTKLEDSAMYFCASSPRDRGGTGELFFGEGSRLTVL.

In its sample, this clonotype was seen a few times. V and J are TRBV7-6 and TRBJ2-3; maybe TRBD2 (5 bases). Trimming pared 5 bases from V and 1 base from J, leaving 13 bases between. Germline V gene lookup returns CDR1 SGHVS and CDR2 FNYEAQ. The CDR3 contains 15 residues. CDR3 sequence reads: CASSRTGSGTDTQYF. CDR3 coding DNA: TGTGCCAGCAGCCGGACTGGTTCTGGCACAGATACGCAGTATTTT.

This clonotype showed up many times. V gene TRBV21-1 combines with J gene TRBJ1-4; the table's D call, TRBD1, has no DNA check behind it. TRBV21-1 is assigned pseudogene status. The CDR3 contains 15 residues. The CDR3 DNA reads TGTGCCAGCAGCACCCGCCCGGGGGGTAATGAAAAACTGTTTTTT. Encoded protein: CASSTRPGGNEKLFF.

CDR3 nucleotide sequence: TGTGCCAGCAGCTCCACCCTAGACATCTTCACAGATACGCAGTATTTT. Translation gives CASSSTLDIFTDTQYF. V and J are TRBV7-2 and TRBJ2-3; D call uncertain. Looked up from germline, CDR1 is SGHTA and CDR2 is FQGNSA. Trimming removed 4 bases from V and 2 bases from J, with 16 bases in between. The CDR3 covers 16 residues.

This clonotype was observed a handful of times. CDR3 bases: TGTGCCAGCAGCCAGGGGAGGGGTTTGAGTCAGCCCCAGCATTTT. Amino acids: CASSQGRGLSQPQHF. The V and J genes are TRBV7-8 and TRBJ1-5, with D perhaps matching TRBD1 (6 bases). The V gene's germline CDR1 is SGHVS and CDR2 FQNEAQ. The V end was cut by 5 bases, the J end by 6 bases, with 17 bases between. This CDR3 contains 15 residues.

As to this clonotype: An end of the junction differs from the germline gene, which may be a read error. This rearrangement joins TRBV20-1 to TRBJ2-3; D is unclear. The CDR3 loop spans 13 amino acids. CDR1 DFQATT and CDR2 SNEGSKA come from the germline V gene (reference sequence). The CDR3 nucleotides read TGCTGTGCTGCCGCGTTAAGCACAGATACGCAGTATTTT. Residues: CCAAALSTDTQYF.

This clonotype has a handful of counts. The V gene is TRBV12-3 or TRBV12-4, the J gene TRBJ2-1, with D uncertain. This CDR3 spans 15 amino acids. The germline V and J ends were trimmed by 7 bases and 7 bases, with 20 bases remaining between them. The CDR3, as DNA: TGTGCCAGCACCCCCCCGCTATCGAGGCAGAATGAGCAGTTCTTC. This gives the protein CASTPPLSRQNEQFF.

This clonotype has only a few counts. The chain has TRBV2 and TRBJ2-7; 8 positions agree with TRBD1. The CDR3 extends over 14 amino acids. The V gene's germline CDR1 is SNHLY and CDR2 FYNNEI. The J segment lost 6 bases and the V segment lost 2 bases, leaving 6 bases of the junction unmatched. The CDR3 sequence: CASSERQGAAEQYF. CDR3 coding DNA: TGTGCCAGCAGTGAACGGCAGGGGGCGGCCGAGCAGTACTTC.

This clonotype has a count of ten or more. V usage is TRBV20-1 and J usage is TRBJ1-6; no firm D call. V lost 3 bases to trimming and J lost 2 bases, with 8 bases between them. The CDR3 sequence is 14 residues long. The germline V gene encodes CDR1 DFQATT and CDR2 SNEGSKA (reference sequence). The DNA for the CDR3 is TGCAGTGCTAGGCCGACTCCCTATAATTCACCCCTCCACTTT. This gives the protein CSARPTPYNSPLHF.

In its sample, this clonotype was seen many times. The rearrangement joins TRBV6-5 to TRBJ2-5, with no clear D. The CDR3 is made up of 14 amino acids. V was cut by 2 bases and J by 2 bases, with 9 bases left in between. Per germline, CDR1 MNHEY and CDR2 SVGAGI. The CDR3 here is CASSYGPIQETQYF. CDR3 nucleotide sequence: TGTGCCAGCAGTTACGGACCGATTCAAGAGACCCAGTACTTC.